The 31 T cell receptor beta chains listed next were all sequenced from one sample in a study of blood T cell repertoires in COVID-19 (dated by TCRdb to the early 2020s). The method behind the library was the immunoSEQ multiplex PCR assay. TCRdb's version of the immuneACCESS table is confined to in-frame rearrangements and falls short of the full clone set. An unresolved V gene accounts for under half of the shortfall where checked; the remainder is of unknown origin. For this sample there are some 200,000 clones; less than 90% appear just once. The ten largest account for around 13% of the sample. The material sequenced was peripheral blood. These TCRs come from a woman aged 70-85 years with COVID-19, enrolled during active disease.

The chain joins TRBV5-1 to TRBJ1-6; D is perhaps TRBD1 (6 bases). Between the trimmed V and J ends, which lost 0 bases and 4 bases, there was a span of 8 bases. The CDR3 totals 15 residues. CDR1 and CDR2 from the germline V gene are SGHRS and YFSETQ. The CDR3: CASSLDRAYNSPLHF. The CDR3, as DNA: TGCGCCAGCAGCTTGGACAGGGCGTATAATTCACCCCTCCACTTT.

The V call is TRBV18, the J call TRBJ2-1; TRBD2 aligns across 10 bases. The CDR3 spans 14 residues. The V gene end was trimmed by 3 bases and the J gene end by 6 bases; junction bases not matched to a gene: 2. Germline V lookup: CDR1 KGHSH, CDR2 LQKENI. The CDR3 DNA follows: TGTGCCAGCTCACCTCGGACTAGCGGCAATGAGCAGTTCTTC. It is translated as CASSPRTSGNEQFF.

The chain carries TRBV7-8 and TRBJ2-6; D is perhaps TRBD2 (5 bases). The CDR3 sequence is 17 residues long. Germline V gives CDR1 SGHVS, CDR2 FQNEAQ. The ends were cut back, 2 bases at V and 0 bases at J, with 11 bases in the middle. In DNA form, the CDR3 reads TGTGCCAGCAGCTTAAGGGTGGGGAGCTCTGGGGCCAACGTCCTGACTTTC. Encoded protein: CASSLRVGSSGANVLTF.

The CDR3 region is CAIRGGRDGPTGNTIYF. CDR3 nucleotides: TGTGCCATCAGGGGGGGAAGAGATGGGCCAACTGGAAACACCATATATTTT. The gene calls are TRBV10-3 and TRBJ1-3, with TRBD1 as a possible D gene (5 bases). Trimming shortened V by 6 bases and J by 2 bases, and 20 bases separated the two germline ends. This CDR3 spans 17 amino acids. Germline-derived CDR1 and CDR2 are ENHRY and SYGVKD.

The J gene is TRBJ2-7, the V gene TRBV5-1; 11 bases line up with TRBD2. This CDR3 has 16 amino acids. Germline values: CDR1 SGHRS, CDR2 YFSETQ. The V gene end was trimmed by 4 bases and the J gene end by 7 bases; junction bases not matched to a gene: 13. The CDR3 DNA reads as TGCGCCAGCAGCACCCTGACTAGCGGGGATGCTCGGGAGCAGTACTTC. Translated: CASSTLTSGDAREQYF.

The rearrangement joins TRBV5-1 to TRBJ1-5; possibly TRBD1 for D (6 bases). The CDR3 has 17 residues. V lost 5 bases to trimming and J lost 1 base, with 19 bases between them. Germline loops: CDR1 SGHRS, CDR2 YFSETQ. This chain's CDR3 is CASSGQTGFGSNQPQHF. The CDR3, as DNA: TGCGCCAGCAGTGGACAGACGGGGTTTGGCAGCAATCAGCCCCAGCATTTT.

This chain links TRBV28 with TRBJ2-5; D may be TRBD2 (6 bases). The CDR3 is 13 amino acids. With 5 bases removed from V and 2 bases from J, the gap between germline ends came to 9 bases. CDR1 and CDR2 from the germline V gene are MDHEN and SYDVKM. CDR3 nucleotide sequence: TGTGCCAGCAGTCCCGGGGGTCAAGAGACCCAGTACTTC. Translation gives CASSPGGQETQYF.

This sequence joins TRBV5-4 and TRBJ1-2, with 9 bases matching TRBD1. The CDR3 is 15 residues long. Germline CDR1 reads SGHNT; CDR2 reads YYREEE (reference sequence). V lost 3 bases, J lost 2 bases, and 5 bases stayed unmatched. The CDR3 loop is CASSSLDRGNYGYTF. The CDR3 nucleotides are TGTGCCAGCAGCTCCCTGGACAGGGGAAACTATGGCTACACCTTC.

To note about this clone: One junction end does not reproduce the germline sequence, and a read error may be involved. The V and J genes are TRBV6-5 and TRBJ1-1; TRBD1 aligns across 8 bases. This CDR3 spans 15 amino acids. CDR1 is MNHEY and CDR2 is SVGAGI in the germline V gene. CDR3 DNA sequence: TGTGCCGGCAGACAGGGGAGTTTTTGGGACACTGAAGCTTTCTTT. It translates to CAGRQGSFWDTEAFF.

This clone occurred a few times. This rearrangement joins TRBV2 to TRBJ1-1; the D gene is possibly TRBD1 (5 bases). CDR1 and CDR2 (germline): SNHLY, FYNNEI. The CDR3 extends over 13 amino acids. The germline V and J ends were trimmed by 4 bases and 7 bases, with 13 bases remaining between them. The CDR3 nucleotides read TGTGCCAGCAGTGTTAGACAGACCCTTGAAGCTTTCTTT. Translated: CASSVRQTLEAFF.

The chain couples TRBV2 to TRBJ1-2, with TRBD1 identical over 7 bases. The CDR3 has 14 amino acids. In germline, CDR1 is SNHLY, CDR2 FYNNEI. J lost 8 bases, V lost 6 bases, and 12 bases had no gene match. CDR3 DNA: TGTGCCAGCAGGGCAGGGGGTGATTTGCACGGCTACACCTTC. Translating it yields CASRAGGDLHGYTF.

This sequence joins TRBV18 and TRBJ2-5; tentatively, D is TRBD2 (6 bases). Germline CDR1 is KGHSH and CDR2 is LQKENI. The CDR3 covers 13 residues. The ends were cut back, 3 bases at V and 3 bases at J, with 8 bases in the middle. The CDR3 reads CASSPGLEETQYF. In nucleotides, the CDR3 is TGTGCCAGCTCACCGGGACTTGAAGAGACCCAGTACTTC.

This clone has a single count. Here the CDR3 reads CASSPRTLGGNTGELFF. The CDR3, as DNA: TGTGCCAGCAGTCCCAGAACTCTAGGGGGGAACACCGGGGAGCTGTTTTTT. V and J are TRBV27 and TRBJ2-2; perhaps TRBD1 as D (6 bases). Germline lookup yields CDR1 MNHEY and CDR2 SMNVEV (reference sequence). V was pared by 5 bases and J by 1 base, with 17 bases between. This CDR3 spans 17 amino acids.

The CDR3 DNA reads as TGTGCCAGCAGCCTGGGCGCGCCTGAAAAACTGTTTTTT. The encoded protein is CASSLGAPEKLFF. This sequence joins TRBV27 and TRBJ1-4; no definite D call. The CDR3 runs to 13 residues. V shed 6 bases and J shed 7 bases, with 12 bases lying between them. Germline V lookup: CDR1 MNHEY, CDR2 SMNVEV (reference sequence).

The rearrangement uses TRBV7-9 and TRBJ1-2, with TRBD1 matching over 9 bases. Germline V gives CDR1 SEHNR, CDR2 FQNEAQ (reference sequence). V shed 0 bases and J 7 bases; nucleotides not matched to a gene: 9. The CDR3 runs to 16 residues. The CDR3 region is CASSLAGDRVGGGYTF. Written as DNA, the CDR3 is TGTGCCAGCAGCTTAGCTGGGGACAGGGTTGGTGGTGGCTACACCTTC.

DNA of the CDR3: TGTGCCAGCAGGGCTAACAGGGATTCAGGAAACACCATATATTTT. This encodes CASRANRDSGNTIYF. The genes are TRBV27 and TRBJ1-3; perhaps TRBD1 as D (6 bases). This CDR3 contains 15 residues. Germline CDR1 reads MNHEY; CDR2 reads SMNVEV (reference sequence). Trimming removed 6 bases at V and 4 bases at J, with 16 bases between.

This chain connects TRBV25-1 to TRBJ2-3; TRBD2 might be the D (5 bases). This CDR3 spans 13 amino acids. CDR1 is MGHDK, CDR2 SYGVNS, per germline. Between the trimmed V and J ends, which lost 6 bases and 2 bases, there was a span of 9 bases. The DNA for the CDR3 is TGTGCCAGCAGGACTATCCTCACAGATACGCAGTATTTT. It codes for CASRTILTDTQYF. The full variable domain, completed using reference TRBV25-1 and TRBJ2-3, is EADIYQTPRYLVIGTGKKITLECSQTMGHDKMYWYQQDPGMELHLIHYSYGVNSTEKGDLSSESTVSRIRTEHFPLTLESARPSHTSQYLCASRTILTDTQYFGPGTRLTVL.

The chain has TRBV5-1 and TRBJ1-5; 10 bases align to TRBD1. CDR3 length: 16 amino acids. Germline CDR1 and CDR2: SGHRS and YFSETQ. The ends lost 0 bases at V and 4 bases at J; junction bases unmatched: 4. The CDR3, as DNA: TGCGCCAGCAGCTTGGACGGACAGGGGGGAAATCAGCCCCAGCATTTT. Translated: CASSLDGQGGNQPQHF.

This clone was recorded a few times. The J gene is TRBJ1-5, the V gene TRBV7-9, with a possible D match to TRBD1 (5 bases). This CDR3 has 15 residues. V lost 0 bases to trimming and J lost 6 bases, with 12 bases between them. Germline V lookup: CDR1 SEHNR, CDR2 FQNEAQ (reference sequence). CDR3 in DNA: TGTGCCAGCAGCTTAGCGGCAGGGATTAGTCAGCCCCAGCATTTT. Translation gives CASSLAAGISQPQHF.

The chain is built from TRBV27 and TRBJ1-1; D perhaps matches TRBD1 (6 bases). The germline V and J ends were trimmed by 5 bases and 5 bases, with 18 bases remaining between them. The CDR3 is 15 residues long. Germline assignment: CDR1 MNHEY and CDR2 SMNVEV (reference sequence). The CDR3 nucleotides read TGTGCCAGCAGTCCCAAACCGTCGACAGGAACTGAAGCTTTCTTT. As protein: CASSPKPSTGTEAFF.

The chain has TRBV3-1 (or the pseudogene TRBV3-2) and TRBJ1-6; the match to TRBD1 covers 9 bases. V trimming: 4 bases; J trimming: 7 bases; junction bases outside the gene matches: 11. The CDR3 runs 17 residues. CDR1 is LGHDT, CDR2 YNNKEL, per germline (reference sequence). The CDR3 sequence: CASSLRFGQGRNSPLHF. The CDR3 nucleotides are TGTGCCAGCAGCCTTCGATTCGGACAGGGGCGCAATTCACCCCTCCACTTT.

The chain joins TRBV7-8 to TRBJ1-2, with 7 bases that match TRBD1. Per germline, CDR1 SGHVS and CDR2 FQNEAQ. The CDR3 runs to 14 residues. After removal of 4 bases from V and 3 bases from J, the junction contained 5 bases not matched to a gene. The CDR3 nucleotides read TGTGCCAGCAGCTCGGGACAGACAGACTATGGCTACACCTTC. Protein sequence: CASSSGQTDYGYTF.

This chain connects TRBV5-1 to TRBJ1-2, with D perhaps TRBD1 (5 bases). Trimming stripped 0 bases from V and 4 bases from J, with 13 bases between. The length of the CDR3 is 15 residues. The V gene's germline CDR1 is SGHRS and CDR2 YFSETQ. The CDR3 spells CASSLEGSGIYGYTF. CDR3 bases: TGCGCCAGCAGCTTGGAGGGTTCAGGGATCTATGGCTACACCTTC.

This chain joins TRBV4-2 and TRBJ1-2, with 7 nucleotides matching TRBD1. V dropped 0 bases and J dropped 5; count of bases not matched to a gene: 6. The CDR3 is 15 residues long. Germline V lookup: CDR1 LGHNA, CDR2 YNFKEQ. CDR3 coding DNA: TGTGCCAGCAGCCAAGAAGAGGGGGCCGAGTATGGCTACACCTTC. This encodes CASSQEEGAEYGYTF.

This chain joins TRBV11-2 and TRBJ1-4; 12 bases map to TRBD1. The germline V gene has CDR1 SGHAT and CDR2 FQNNGV. J was trimmed by 3 bases and V by 1 base; bases with no gene match: 3. The CDR3 is 17 amino acids. As DNA, the CDR3 is TGTGCCAGCAGCTTAGGGGACAGGGGGCTATCTAATGAAAAACTGTTTTTT. It specifies CASSLGDRGLSNEKLFF.

The chain is built from TRBV6-1 and TRBJ1-4, with TRBD1 matching 7 bases. CDR1 and CDR2 from the germline V gene are MNHNS and SASEGT. Trimming removed 2 bases from V and 3 bases from J; junction bases left unmatched: 3. The CDR3 consists of 15 residues. The CDR3 DNA is TGTGCCAGCAGTGAAAATCAGGGGGCTAATGAAAAACTGTTTTTT. Its protein product is CASSENQGANEKLFF.

This sequence joins TRBV6-6 and TRBJ2-7; TRBD2 might be the D (6 bases). The germline CDR1 and CDR2 sequences are MNHNY and SVGAGI (reference sequence). Trimming removed 0 bases at V and 0 bases at J, with 12 bases between. There are 16 residues in the CDR3. DNA for the CDR3: TGTGCCAGCAGTTACTCGTCCGGAGGGAGCTCCTACGAGCAGTACTTC. Translating gives CASSYSSGGSSYEQYF.

The chain is built from TRBV28 and TRBJ2-3; no firm D call. From germline, CDR1 is MDHEN and CDR2 SYDVKM. The CDR3 has 15 residues. V lost 3 bases to trimming and J lost 4 bases, with 14 bases between them. For the CDR3, the DNA is TGTGCCAGCAGTTTGAACCTAAACCGCCCAGATACGCAGTATTTT. It specifies CASSLNLNRPDTQYF.

CDR3 protein: CASSLYRDEQFF. The CDR3 coding sequence is TGTGCCAGCAGTTTATACCGCGATGAGCAGTTCTTC. The rearrangement links TRBV12-3 or TRBV12-4 to TRBJ2-1, with D unresolved. This CDR3 is built from 12 residues. Between the trimmed V and J ends, which lost 2 bases and 8 bases, there was a span of 7 bases.

The chain is built from TRBV6-6 and TRBJ1-5; the match to TRBD1 covers 9 bases. The germline V gene has CDR1 MNHNY and CDR2 SVGAGI (reference sequence). The CDR3 sequence is 18 residues long. The ends lost 5 bases at V and 3 bases at J; junction bases unmatched: 14. CDR3: CASSPVGPGQGVNQPQHF. DNA of the CDR3: TGTGCCAGCAGTCCCGTGGGCCCGGGACAGGGCGTCAATCAGCCCCAGCATTTT.

The rearrangement uses TRBV30 and TRBJ1-3; weak D call: TRBD1 (5 bases). The CDR3 totals 14 residues. The V end lost 5 bases, the J end lost 0 bases, and 11 bases lay between the germline ends. Germline CDR1 reads GTSNPN; CDR2 reads SVGIG (reference sequence). The CDR3 bases are TGTGCCTGGGGGGCAGGTTTCTCTGGAAACACCATATATTTT. It encodes CAWGAGFSGNTIYF.